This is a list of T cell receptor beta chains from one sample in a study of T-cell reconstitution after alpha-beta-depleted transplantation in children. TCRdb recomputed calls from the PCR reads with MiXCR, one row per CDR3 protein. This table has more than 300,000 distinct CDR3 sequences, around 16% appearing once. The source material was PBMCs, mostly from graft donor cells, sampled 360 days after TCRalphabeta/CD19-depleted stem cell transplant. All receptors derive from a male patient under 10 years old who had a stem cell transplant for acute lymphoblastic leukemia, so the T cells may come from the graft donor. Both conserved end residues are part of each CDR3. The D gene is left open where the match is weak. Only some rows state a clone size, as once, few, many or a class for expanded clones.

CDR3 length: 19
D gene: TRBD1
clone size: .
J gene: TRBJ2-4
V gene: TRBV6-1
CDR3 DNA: TGTGCCAGCAGTACACACAGGGGGCGCGGGCCGGGGGGCAAAAACATTCAGTACTTC
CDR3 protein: CASSTHRGRGPGGKNIQYF

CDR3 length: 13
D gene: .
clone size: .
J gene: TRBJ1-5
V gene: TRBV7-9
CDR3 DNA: TGTGCCAGCAGCTTATCTCCAAATCAGCCCCAGCATTTT
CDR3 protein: CASSLSPNQPQHF

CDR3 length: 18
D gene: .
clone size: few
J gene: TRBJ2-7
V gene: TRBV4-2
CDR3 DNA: TGTGCCAGCAGCCAAGATTGGGCTGGCGGGACCGCTATCTACGAGCAGTACTTC
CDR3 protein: CASSQDWAGGTAIYEQYF

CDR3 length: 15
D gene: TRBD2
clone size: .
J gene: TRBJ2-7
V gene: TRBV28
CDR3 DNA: TGTGCCAGCATTGGTAGCGGGTGGGATACCTACGAGCAGTACTTC
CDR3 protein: CASIGSGWDTYEQYF

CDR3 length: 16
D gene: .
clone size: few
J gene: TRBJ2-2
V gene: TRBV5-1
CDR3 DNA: TGCGCCAGCAGCAGGGAGGGGGGTTCGAACACCGGGGAGCTGTTTTTT
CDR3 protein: CASSREGGSNTGELFF

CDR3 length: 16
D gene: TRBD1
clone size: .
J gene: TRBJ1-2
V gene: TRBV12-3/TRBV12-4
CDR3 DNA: TGTGCCAGCAGTCCCGGACAGGGAAGAAGGATAAGTGGCTACACCTTC
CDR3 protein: CASSPGQGRRISGYTF

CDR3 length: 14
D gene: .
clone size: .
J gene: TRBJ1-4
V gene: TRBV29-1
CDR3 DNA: TGCAGCGTTGAAGATCCAGGGGTGGGTGAAAAACTGTTTTTT
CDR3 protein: CSVEDPGVGEKLFF

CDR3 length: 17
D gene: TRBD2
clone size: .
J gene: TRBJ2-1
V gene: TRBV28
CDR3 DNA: TGTGCCAGCAGTCCCCCTACTAGCGGGAGCTCCTACAATGAGCAGTTCTTC
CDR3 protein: CASSPPTSGSSYNEQFF

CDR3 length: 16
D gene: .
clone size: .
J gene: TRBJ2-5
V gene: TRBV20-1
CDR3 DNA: TGCAGTGCTAGAGACTACTACTCTAGTACCCAAGAGACCCAGTACTTC
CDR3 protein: CSARDYYSSTQETQYF

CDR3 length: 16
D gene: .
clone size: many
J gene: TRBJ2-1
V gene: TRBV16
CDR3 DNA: TGTGCCAGCAGCCCCTCGACAGGTCGGAATGACAATGAGCAGTTCTTC
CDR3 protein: CASSPSTGRNDNEQFF

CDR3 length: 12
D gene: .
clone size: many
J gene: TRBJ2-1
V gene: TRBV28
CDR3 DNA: TGTGCCAGCAGCTTGTCCTACAATGAGCAGTTCTTC
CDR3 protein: CASSLSYNEQFF

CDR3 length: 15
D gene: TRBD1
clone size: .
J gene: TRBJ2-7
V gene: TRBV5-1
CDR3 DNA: TGCGCCAGCAGCTTTGGGACAGGCTACTCCTACGAGCAGTACTTC
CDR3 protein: CASSFGTGYSYEQYF

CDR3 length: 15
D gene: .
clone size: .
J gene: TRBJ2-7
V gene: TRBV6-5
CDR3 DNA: TGTGCCAGCAGTTATATCCCCGGCAGGGCCTACGAGCAGTACTTC
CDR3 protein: CASSYIPGRAYEQYF

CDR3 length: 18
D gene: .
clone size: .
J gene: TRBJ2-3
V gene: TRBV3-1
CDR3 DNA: TGTGCCTGCAGCGCAGGGACTGACCTACGCCCTAGCACAGATACGCAGTATTTT
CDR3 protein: CACSAGTDLRPSTDTQYF

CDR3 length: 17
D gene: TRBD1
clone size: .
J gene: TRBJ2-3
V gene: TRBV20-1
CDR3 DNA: TGCAGTGCTAGAGGGGTCAGGGACAGGGTAGGCACAGATACGCAGTATTTT
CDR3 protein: CSARGVRDRVGTDTQYF

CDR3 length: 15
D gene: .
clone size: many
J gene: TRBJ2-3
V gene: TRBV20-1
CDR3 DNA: TGCAGTGCCGCCTCAAGGGCAGGGGGCACAGATACGCAGTATTTT
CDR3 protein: CSAASRAGGTDTQYF

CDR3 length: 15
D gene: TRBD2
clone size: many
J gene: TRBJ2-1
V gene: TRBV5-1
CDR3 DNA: TGCGCCAGCAGCTCGCAGTCCGGGAGGGTGGATGAGCAGTTCTTC
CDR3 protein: CASSSQSGRVDEQFF

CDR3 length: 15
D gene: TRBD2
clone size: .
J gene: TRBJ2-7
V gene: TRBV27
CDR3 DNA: TGTGCCAGCAGTTTATGGGCGGGAGGCCCCAACGAGCAGTACTTC
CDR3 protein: CASSLWAGGPNEQYF

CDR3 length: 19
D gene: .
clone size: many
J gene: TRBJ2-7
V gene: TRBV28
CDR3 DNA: TGTGCCAGCAGCCTGGAAGGTAGGACTGTCGTTTCTGTACACTACGAGCAGTACTTC
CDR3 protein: CASSLEGRTVVSVHYEQYF

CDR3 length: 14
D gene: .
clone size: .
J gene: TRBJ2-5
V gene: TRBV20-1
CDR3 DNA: TGCAGTGCTAGAGACGCGGTGGTCCAAGAGACCCAGTACTTC
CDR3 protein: CSARDAVVQETQYF

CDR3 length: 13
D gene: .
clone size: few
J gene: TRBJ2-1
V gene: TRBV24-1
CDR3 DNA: TGTGCCACCAGTGATTTGGAGGGGGTTGAGCAGTTCTTC
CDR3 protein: CATSDLEGVEQFF

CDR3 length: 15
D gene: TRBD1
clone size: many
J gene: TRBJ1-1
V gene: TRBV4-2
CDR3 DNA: TGTGCCAGCAGCCAAGAGGGCAGGGGGCGTACTGAAGCTTTCTTT
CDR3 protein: CASSQEGRGRTEAFF

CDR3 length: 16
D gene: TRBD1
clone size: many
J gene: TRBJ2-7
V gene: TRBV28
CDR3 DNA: TGTGCCAGCAGTTTTCAGGACAGGGGGGTCCTCTACGAGCAGTACTTC
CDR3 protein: CASSFQDRGVLYEQYF

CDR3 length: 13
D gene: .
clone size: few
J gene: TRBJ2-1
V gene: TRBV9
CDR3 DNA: TGTGCCAGCAGCCCACTCCCGCTTAATGAGCAGTTCTTC
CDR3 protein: CASSPLPLNEQFF

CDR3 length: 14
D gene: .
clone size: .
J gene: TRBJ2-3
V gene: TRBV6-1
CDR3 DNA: TGTGCCAGCAGGGGCGCAAGACGCACAGATACGCAGTATTTT
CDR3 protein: CASRGARRTDTQYF

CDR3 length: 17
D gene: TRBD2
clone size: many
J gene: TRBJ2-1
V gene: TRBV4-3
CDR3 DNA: TGCGCCAGCAACCGGACTAGCGGGAGGGCCATCCTAAATGAGCAGTTCTTC
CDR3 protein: CASNRTSGRAILNEQFF

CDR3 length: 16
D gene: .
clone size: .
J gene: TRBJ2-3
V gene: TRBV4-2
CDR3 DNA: TGTGCCAGCAGCCAAGATCACTACCGAAGCACAGATACGCAGTATTTT
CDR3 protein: CASSQDHYRSTDTQYF

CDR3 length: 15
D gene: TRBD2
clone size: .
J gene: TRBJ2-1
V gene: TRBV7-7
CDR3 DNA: TGTGCTAGCAGCTCGGTGGCGGGAGGGTTGGGTGAGCAGTTCTTC
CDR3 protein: CASSSVAGGLGEQFF

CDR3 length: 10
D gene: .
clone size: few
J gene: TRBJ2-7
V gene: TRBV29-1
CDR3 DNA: TGCAGCGTTGTAGGCTACGAGCAGTACTTC
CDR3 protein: CSVVGYEQYF

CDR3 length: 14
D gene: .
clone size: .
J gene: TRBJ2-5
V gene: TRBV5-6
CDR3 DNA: TGTGCCAGCAGCTTGAGACTCACCCAAGAGACCCAGTACTTC
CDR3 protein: CASSLRLTQETQYF

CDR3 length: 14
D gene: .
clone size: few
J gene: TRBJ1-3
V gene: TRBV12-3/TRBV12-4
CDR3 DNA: TGTGCCAGCGGAGGCGGTGGATCTGGAAACACCATATATTTT
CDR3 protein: CASGGGGSGNTIYF

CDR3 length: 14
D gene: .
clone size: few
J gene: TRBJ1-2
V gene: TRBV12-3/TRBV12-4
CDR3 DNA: TGTGCCAGCAGCTGGACCACAGGGAACTATGGCTACACCTTC
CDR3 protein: CASSWTTGNYGYTF

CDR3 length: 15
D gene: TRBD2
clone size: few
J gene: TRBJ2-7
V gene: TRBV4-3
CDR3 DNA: TGCGCCAGCAGCCAAGTGGTAGCGGGCCCCTACGAGCAGTACTTC
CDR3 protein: CASSQVVAGPYEQYF

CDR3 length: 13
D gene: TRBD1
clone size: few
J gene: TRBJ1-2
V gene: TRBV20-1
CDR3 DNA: TGCAGTGCTAGAGGGACAGGGGATTCGAGCTACACCTTC
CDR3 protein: CSARGTGDSSYTF

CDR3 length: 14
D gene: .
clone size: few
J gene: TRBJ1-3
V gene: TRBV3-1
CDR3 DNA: TGTGCCAGCAGCCAAGGGGGTGCTGGAAACACCATATATTTT
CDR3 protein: CASSQGGAGNTIYF

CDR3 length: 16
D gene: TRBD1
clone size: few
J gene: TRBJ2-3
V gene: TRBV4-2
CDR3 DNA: TGTGTCAGCAGCCAAGGAACGGACAGGAGCACAGATACGCAGTATTTT
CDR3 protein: CVSSQGTDRSTDTQYF

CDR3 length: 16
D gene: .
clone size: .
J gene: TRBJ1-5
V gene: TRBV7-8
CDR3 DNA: TGTGCCAGCAGCTTAAGAGGTCCGGCTGGCAATCAGCCCCAGCATTTT
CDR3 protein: CASSLRGPAGNQPQHF

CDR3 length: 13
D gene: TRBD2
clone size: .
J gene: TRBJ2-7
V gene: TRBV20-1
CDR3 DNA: TGCAGTGCTCAGCGGGGCCAGGGCTACGAGCAGTACTTC
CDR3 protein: CSAQRGQGYEQYF

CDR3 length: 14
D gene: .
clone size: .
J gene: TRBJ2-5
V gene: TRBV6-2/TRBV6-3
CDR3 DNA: TGTGCCAGCAGCAAACGACCGATCCAAGAGACCCAGTACTTC
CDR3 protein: CASSKRPIQETQYF

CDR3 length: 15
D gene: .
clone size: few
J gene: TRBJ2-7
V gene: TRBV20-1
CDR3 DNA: TGCAGTGCTATCAGGGGAGGGGAACCGTCCTACGAGCAGTACTTC
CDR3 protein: CSAIRGGEPSYEQYF